This T cell receptor beta chain came from a study of blood T cell repertoires in COVID-19 (dated by TCRdb to the early 2020s). About the study as a whole: The collaborator samples originated in the United States, Italy and Spain and spanned the acute and convalescent phases of COVID-19. The material from the prospective study consisted of cDNA or gDNA derived from T cells, B-cell-depleted T cells, or PBMCs. Subjects who had been exposed to COVID-19, were actively infected with it, or had recovered from it provided the deeply sampled blood TCRbeta repertoires that made up the dataset. A freely available public database, intended as a resource for researchers studying the immune response to SARS-CoV-2, is where the repertoires were released. The samples were drawn from two sources: the first 160 participants of the ongoing ImmuneRACE study, and over 950 subjects contributed by 6 global collaborators. A de-identified subject ID, COVID-19 status, age in years and sex were almost always included in the sample metadata. HLA class I and class II types, where available, came from metadata supplied by the sample provider rather than from assay-based typing. Broad study findings and their caveats: Clinical and demographic metadata were provided uncurated, with the amount varying by source and participant.

This clone showed up just once. Its antigen is not yet known. No base quality information exists; no much larger clone differs at one position. Each collaborating institution followed its own protocols to collect whole blood in K2EDTA tubes. Collaborator samples were shipped for TCRbeta analysis as frozen whole blood, isolated PBMCs, or DNA extracted from either sample type. TCRbeta CDR3 regions were amplified from genomic DNA by means of the immunoSEQ Assay, a bias-controlled multiplex PCR. Turning to the authors' computational methods: Within the assay, amplification of reference gene primers was used to estimate how many nucleated cells each sample contained. To quantify the absolute abundance of each unique TCRbeta CDR3 rearrangement, sequence reads were collapsed and filtered. Productive Simpson clonality was computed per sample as the square root of Simpson's diversity index over productive rearrangements. TCRdb obtained this table from immuneACCESS and retained in-frame rearrangements with V and J assigned. These tables miss some clones; where compared with another copy, unresolved V genes account for less than half of the shortfall, and the remainder is unexplained. The V and J calls and clone size are taken from that table; D and trimming were inferred from the DNA. The sample records approximately 150,000 clones, 65% to 80% of which are singletons. The ten largest account for around 16% of the sample.

Taken from cysteine to valine, the CDR3 has 12 residues. Solely the CDR3 DNA is kept, with 36 bases framed from the first base. V sheds 3 bases and J sheds 0 bases, leaving 3 bases between their ends. According to the germline V gene, CDR1 reads SGHDN and CDR2 reads FVKESK. The origin of this receptor is a man in his fifties with acute or convalescent COVID-19. The sample taken for sequencing was peripheral blood. Rearrangement joined TRBV14 to TRBJ2-7; too little of a D gene remains to name it. The CDR3 region: CASSQSSYEQYV. The DNA is as follows: TGTGCCAGCAGCCAGAGCTCCTACGAGCAGTACGTC.